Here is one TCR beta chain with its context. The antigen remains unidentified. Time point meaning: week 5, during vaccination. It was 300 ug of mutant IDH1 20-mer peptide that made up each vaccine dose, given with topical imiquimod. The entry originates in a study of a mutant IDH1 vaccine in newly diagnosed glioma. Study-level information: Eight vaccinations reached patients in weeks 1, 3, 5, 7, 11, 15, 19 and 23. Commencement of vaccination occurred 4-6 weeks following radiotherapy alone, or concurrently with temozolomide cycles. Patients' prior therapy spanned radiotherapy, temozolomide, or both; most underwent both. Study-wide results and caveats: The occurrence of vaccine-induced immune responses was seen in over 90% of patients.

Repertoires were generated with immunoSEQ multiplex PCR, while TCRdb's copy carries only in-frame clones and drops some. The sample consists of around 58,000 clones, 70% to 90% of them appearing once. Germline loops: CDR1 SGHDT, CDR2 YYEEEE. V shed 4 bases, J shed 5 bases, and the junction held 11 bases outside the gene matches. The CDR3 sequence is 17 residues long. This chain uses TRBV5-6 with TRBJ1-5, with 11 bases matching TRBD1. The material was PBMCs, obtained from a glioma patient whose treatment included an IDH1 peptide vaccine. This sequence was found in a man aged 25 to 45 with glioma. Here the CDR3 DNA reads TGTGCCAGCAGCCCGGGCTGGGACAGGGGGGCTGATCAGCCCCAGCATTTT. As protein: CASSPGWDRGADQPQHF.